This T cell receptor (beta chain) comes out of a study of response to subunit inactivated influenza vaccine. CDR3 length: 15 residues. CDR1 is LGHDT, CDR2 YNNKEL, per germline (reference sequence). V dropped 0 bases and J dropped 3 bases, with 11 bases sitting between them. From the RT-PCR reads, TCRdb called clonotypes with MiXCR, one entry per CDR3 protein. The sample records hundreds of thousands of distinct CDR3 sequences, over 9% being singletons. This clonotype came up a few times. The data also belong to a second study, concerning T cells expressing NK-cell markers. This second study says: As the method of synthesis, 5'RACE template switching with UMIs yielded TCR beta cDNA. There were seven HCMV-seropositive donors and one seronegative donor among the eight sequenced. Of the CD8+ T cell pool in over 5 donors, roughly 1.0-8% was accounted for by dominant NKG2C+ clonotypes.

The receptor comes from a man aged 50 or older who received an inactivated influenza vaccine. Sequencing used PBMCs from blood, obtained on the day of vaccination. The chain couples TRBV3-1 to TRBJ2-5; D is ambiguous. The CDR3 here is CASSQDWTGKETQYF. The CDR3 DNA follows: TGTGCCAGCAGCCAAGACTGGACGGGTAAAGAGACCCAGTACTTC.